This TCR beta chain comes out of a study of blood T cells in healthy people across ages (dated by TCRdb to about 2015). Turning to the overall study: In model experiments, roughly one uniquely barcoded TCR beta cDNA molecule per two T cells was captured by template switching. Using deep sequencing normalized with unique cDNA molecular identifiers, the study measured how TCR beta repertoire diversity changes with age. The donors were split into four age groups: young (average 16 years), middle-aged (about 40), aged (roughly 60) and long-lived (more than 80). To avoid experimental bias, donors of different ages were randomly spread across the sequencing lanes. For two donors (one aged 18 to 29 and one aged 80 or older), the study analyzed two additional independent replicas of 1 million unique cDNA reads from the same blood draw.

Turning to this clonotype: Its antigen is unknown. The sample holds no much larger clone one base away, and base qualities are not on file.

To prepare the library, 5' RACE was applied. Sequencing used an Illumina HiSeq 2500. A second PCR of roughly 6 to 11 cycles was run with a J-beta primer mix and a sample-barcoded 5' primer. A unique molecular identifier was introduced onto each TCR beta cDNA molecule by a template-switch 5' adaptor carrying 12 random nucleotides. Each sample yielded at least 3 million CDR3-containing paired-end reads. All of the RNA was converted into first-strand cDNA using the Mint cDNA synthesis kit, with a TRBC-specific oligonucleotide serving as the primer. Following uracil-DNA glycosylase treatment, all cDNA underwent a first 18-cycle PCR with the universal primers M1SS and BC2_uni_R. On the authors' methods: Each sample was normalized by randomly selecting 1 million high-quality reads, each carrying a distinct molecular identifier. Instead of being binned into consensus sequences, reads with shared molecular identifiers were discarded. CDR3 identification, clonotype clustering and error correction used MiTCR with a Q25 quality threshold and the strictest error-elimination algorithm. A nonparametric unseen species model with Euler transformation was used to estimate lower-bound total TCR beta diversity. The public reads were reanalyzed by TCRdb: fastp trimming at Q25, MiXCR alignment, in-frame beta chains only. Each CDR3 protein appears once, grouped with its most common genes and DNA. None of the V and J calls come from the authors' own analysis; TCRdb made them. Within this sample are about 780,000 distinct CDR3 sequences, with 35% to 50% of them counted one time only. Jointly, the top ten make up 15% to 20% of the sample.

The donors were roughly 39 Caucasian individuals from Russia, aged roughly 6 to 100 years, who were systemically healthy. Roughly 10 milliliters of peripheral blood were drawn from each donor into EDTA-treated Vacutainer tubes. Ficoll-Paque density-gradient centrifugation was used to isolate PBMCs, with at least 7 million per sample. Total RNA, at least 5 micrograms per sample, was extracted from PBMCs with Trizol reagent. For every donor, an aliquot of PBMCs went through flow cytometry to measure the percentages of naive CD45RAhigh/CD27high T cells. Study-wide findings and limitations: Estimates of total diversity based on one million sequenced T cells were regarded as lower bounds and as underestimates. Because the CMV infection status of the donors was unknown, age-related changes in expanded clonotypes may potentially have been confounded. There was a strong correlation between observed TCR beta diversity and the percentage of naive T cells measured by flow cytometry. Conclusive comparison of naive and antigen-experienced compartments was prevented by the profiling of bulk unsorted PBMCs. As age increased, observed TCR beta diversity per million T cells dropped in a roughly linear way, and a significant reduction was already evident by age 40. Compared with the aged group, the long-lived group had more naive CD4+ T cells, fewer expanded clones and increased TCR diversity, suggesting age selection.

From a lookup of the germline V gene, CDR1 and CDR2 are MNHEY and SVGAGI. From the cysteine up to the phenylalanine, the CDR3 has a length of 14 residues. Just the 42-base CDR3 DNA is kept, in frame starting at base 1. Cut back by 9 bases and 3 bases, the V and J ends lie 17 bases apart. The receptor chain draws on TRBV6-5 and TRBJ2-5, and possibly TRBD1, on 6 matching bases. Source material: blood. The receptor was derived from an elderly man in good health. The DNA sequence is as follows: TGTGCCAGAAGTCTCCTCAGGACAGAAGAGACCCAGTACTTC. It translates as CARSLLRTEETQYF.